Below, 21 T cell receptor beta chains from the same sample are listed, as sequenced in a study of shared clonotypes between healthy human individuals (dated by TCRdb to 2020 to 2022). The library came from the immunoSEQ multiplex PCR assay. TCRdb retrieved this table from immuneACCESS and kept in-frame rearrangements only. Not all clones are present; in checked studies, unresolved V genes account for under half, and no reason is known for the remainder. Present in this sample are some 1.5 million clones, 95% to 99% of which were seen just once. The ten largest account for roughly 0.45% of the sample. The source material was naive CD4+ T cells sorted from blood. In the paper's terms, the cell subset or site label means: CD45RA+ positively selected. These TCRs come from a man aged 25 to 45 in good health.

V usage is TRBV20-1 and J usage is TRBJ1-1; D ambiguous. The CDR3 has 11 residues. V lost 3 bases and J 6 bases, leaving 8 bases between the germline ends. Germline V gives CDR1 DFQATT, CDR2 SNEGSKA (reference sequence). The CDR3 spells CSASETSEAFF. The CDR3 DNA reads TGCAGTGCTAGTGAGACGTCTGAAGCTTTCTTT.

The chain uses TRBV5-1 and TRBJ2-1; TRBD2 matches at 10 bases. Looked up from germline, CDR1 is SGHRS and CDR2 is YFSETQ. V lost 5 bases, J lost 9 bases, and 8 bases stayed unmatched. The CDR3 loop spans 14 amino acids. For the CDR3, the DNA is TGCGCCAGCAGGTCTAGCGGGAGTCATACTGAGCAGTTCTTC. As protein: CASRSSGSHTEQFF.

V and J are TRBV29-1 and TRBJ2-1; tentative D call: TRBD1 (5 bases). The CDR3 loop spans 14 amino acids. The V gene's germline CDR1 is SQVTM and CDR2 ANQGSEA. V lost 3 bases to trimming and J lost 0 bases, with 9 bases between them. CDR3 sequence: CSVDYRSSYNEQFF. The CDR3 region has the DNA TGCAGCGTTGATTACAGGAGCTCCTACAATGAGCAGTTCTTC.

The chain is built from TRBV18 and TRBJ1-2; D is uncertain. The V gene lost 0 bases and the J gene lost 0 bases, with 8 bases spanning the gap. The CDR3 has 15 residues. Germline CDR1 KGHSH, CDR2 LQKENI. CDR3 sequence reads: CASSPPSESNYGYTF. As DNA, the CDR3 is TGTGCCAGCTCACCACCGTCAGAATCTAACTATGGCTACACCTTC.

With regard to this clone: The junction departs from the called germline gene at one end, perhaps through a read error. The rearrangement uses TRBV5-1 and TRBJ2-3; D is perhaps TRBD2 (6 bases). Germline V gene data show CDR1 as SGHRS and CDR2 as YFSETQ. CDR3 size: 13 residues. In DNA form, the CDR3 reads TGCGCCAGCACCTTGGGGAGGAGGGATACGCAGTATTTT. As protein: CASTLGRRDTQYF.

This sequence joins TRBV19 and TRBJ2-2; the D gene is possibly TRBD2 (5 bases). CDR1 is LNHDA and CDR2 is SQIVND in the germline V gene (reference sequence). Trimming left V 6 bases short and J 8 bases short, with 13 bases between. The CDR3 length is 13 residues. CDR3: CASRVSGTGELFF. For the CDR3, the DNA is TGTGCCAGTAGGGTGTCGGGAACGGGGGAGCTGTTTTTT.

This rearrangement joins TRBV29-1 to TRBJ1-5; 7 bases line up with TRBD1. From germline, CDR1 is SQVTM and CDR2 ANQGSEA. With 6 bases clipped from V and 0 bases from J, the junction kept 5 bases outside the gene matches. The CDR3 totals 14 residues. The CDR3, as DNA: TGCAGCGTATATGGGACAGATAGCAATCAGCCCCAGCATTTT. Residues: CSVYGTDSNQPQHF.

The chain carries TRBV6-6 and TRBJ2-7; tentative D call: TRBD1 (5 bases). The CDR3 extends over 12 amino acids. V lost 7 bases to trimming and J lost 4 bases, with 11 bases between them. CDR1 MNHNY and CDR2 SVGAGI come from the germline V gene (reference sequence). CDR3 DNA: TGTGCCAGCACCGAAAAGGGGTACGAGCAGTACTTC. Its protein product is CASTEKGYEQYF.

The genes are TRBV27 and TRBJ2-7, with 7 bases that match TRBD2. V dropped 2 bases and J dropped 2; count of bases not matched to a gene: 9. Germline CDR1 and CDR2: MNHEY and SMNVEV (reference sequence). The CDR3 sequence is 16 residues long. CDR3 sequence (DNA): TGTGCCAGCAGTTTAAGAGGGAGGGACCTGCCCTACGAGCAGTACTTC. Translating it yields CASSLRGRDLPYEQYF.

The V gene is TRBV23-1, the J gene TRBJ1-4; 8 bases line up with TRBD1. TRBV23-1 is noted as an ORF with a role that remains uncertain. Germline trimming cut 4 bases from V and 5 bases from J; bases unmatched to any gene: 9. This CDR3 comprises 16 residues. CDR3: CASSPFRGTGNEKLFF. CDR3 DNA: TGCGCCAGCAGTCCTTTTCGAGGGACAGGCAATGAAAAACTGTTTTTT.

The chain uses TRBV6-1 and TRBJ2-5, with 7 bases matching TRBD1. Germline loops: CDR1 MNHNS, CDR2 SASEGT. The trim removed 4 bases at V and 5 bases at J, leaving 16 bases unmatched. The CDR3 is made up of 17 amino acids. The CDR3 coding sequence is TGTGCCAGCAGTGCCTCTTACAGGGGTGTTATGGTGGAGACCCAGTACTTC. This translates into CASSASYRGVMVETQYF.

Details on this clone: At the DNA level, this CDR3 is encoded by other sequences in the same sample as well. The genes are TRBV28 and TRBJ2-7, with a weak D call TRBD1 (6 bases). Per the germline V gene, CDR1 is MDHEN and CDR2 is SYDVKM. This CDR3 is 13 amino acids long. Trimming took off 3 bases at V and 3 bases at J, with 9 bases between the two ends. This CDR3 is CASSLGHNYEQYF. In DNA form, the CDR3 reads TGTGCCAGCAGTTTGGGACACAACTACGAGCAGTACTTC.

The genes are TRBV27 and TRBJ2-1; 8 bases fit TRBD2. Germline V gene sequence: CDR1 MNHEY, CDR2 SMNVEV (reference sequence). The CDR3 is 16 residues long. Unmatched junction bases numbered 6, after V lost 3 bases and J lost 2 bases. In DNA form, the CDR3 reads TGTGCCAGCAGTTTTTCGGGACTAGTTACCTACAATGAGCAGTTCTTC. As protein: CASSFSGLVTYNEQFF.

The chain joins TRBV10-3 to TRBJ2-3, with D perhaps TRBD1 (5 bases). Per germline, CDR1 ENHRY and CDR2 SYGVKD. Trimming shortened V by 6 bases and J by 10 bases, and 17 bases separated the two germline ends. The CDR3 is made up of 13 amino acids. The CDR3 is CAISFDSSDAQYF. DNA of the CDR3: TGTGCCATCAGCTTCGACAGTTCCGATGCGCAGTATTTT.

V is TRBV11-2 and J is TRBJ2-3; TRBD2 aligns across 11 bases. The CDR3 spans 17 residues. CDR1 and CDR2 (germline): SGHAT, FQNNGV. Trimming took 2 bases from V and 6 from J; bases not matched to a gene: 10. CDR3 sequence: CASSLRVAGGPTDTQYF. CDR3 nucleotides: TGTGCCAGCAGCTTAAGGGTAGCGGGAGGGCCCACTGATACGCAGTATTTT.

This clone is a singleton in its sample. The chain combines TRBV6-1 with TRBJ2-6; no firm D call. This CDR3 is built from 15 residues. Trimming pared 11 bases from V and 4 bases from J, leaving 18 bases between. Germline CDR1 reads MNHNS; CDR2 reads SASEGT. This CDR3 is CAVGPLPPGANVLTF. The CDR3 DNA is TGTGCCGTCGGCCCTCTACCTCCCGGGGCCAACGTCCTGACTTTC.

The J gene is TRBJ2-7, the V gene TRBV7-2; 8 bases agree with TRBD2. The trim removed 5 bases at V and 9 bases at J, leaving 21 bases unmatched. This CDR3 is built from 17 residues. The germline gives CDR1 SGHTA, CDR2 FQGNSA. CDR3 loop: CASSPPRGGTAYEGQYF. The CDR3 DNA sequence: TGTGCCAGCAGCCCGCCCCGGGGGGGAACTGCCTACGAGGGGCAGTACTTC.

The chain couples TRBV6-6 to TRBJ1-4, with a weak D call TRBD1 (6 bases). V lost 6 bases, J lost 7 bases, and 15 bases lay in between. Germline V gene sequence: CDR1 MNHNY, CDR2 SVGAGI (reference sequence). The CDR3 totals 14 residues. The CDR3 DNA sequence: TGTGCCAGCAGAATACAGGGTGTGAGTGAAAAACTGTTTTTT. Its protein product is CASRIQGVSEKLFF.

The chain is built from TRBV15 and TRBJ2-7, with 7 bases fitting TRBD1. The CDR3 is made up of 14 amino acids. V shed 6 bases, J shed 4 bases, and the junction held 9 bases outside the gene matches. From germline, CDR1 is LNHNV and CDR2 YYDKDF (reference sequence). The CDR3 sequence: CATRQDRVAYEQYF. The CDR3 coding sequence is TGTGCCACCAGACAAGACAGGGTTGCTTACGAGCAGTACTTC. Full variable domain (outside the CDR3, taken from reference TRBV15 and TRBJ2-7): DAMVIQNPRYQVTQFGKPVTLSCSQTLNHNVMYWYQQKSSQAPKLLFHYYDKDFNNEADTPDNFQSRRPNTSFCFLDIRSPGLGDTAMYLCATRQDRVAYEQYFGPGTRLTVT.

A remark on this clone: The same CDR3 is also encoded by other DNA sequences in this sample. CDR3 DNA sequence: TGTGCCTGGAGTCTTTCCTCTGGAAACACCATATATTTT. Translated: CAWSLSSGNTIYF. The chain carries TRBV30 and TRBJ1-3, with unresolved D. V dropped 2 bases and J dropped 0 bases, with 5 bases sitting between them. The CDR3 length is 13 residues. Germline V lookup: CDR1 GTSNPN, CDR2 SVGIG (reference sequence).

The chain uses TRBV15 and TRBJ2-7; D may be TRBD2 (6 bases). This CDR3 comprises 14 residues. The germline CDR1 and CDR2 sequences are LNHNV and YYDKDF (reference sequence). The V end lost 0 bases, the J end lost 6 bases, and 12 bases lay between the germline ends. This CDR3 is CATSRDPGVGEQYF. CDR3 DNA sequence: TGTGCCACCAGCAGAGATCCGGGGGTCGGCGAGCAGTACTTC. Combining the CDR3 with reference TRBV15 and TRBJ2-7 gives the whole variable domain DAMVIQNPRYQVTQFGKPVTLSCSQTLNHNVMYWYQQKSSQAPKLLFHYYDKDFNNEADTPDNFQSRRPNTSFCFLDIRSPGLGDTAMYLCATSRDPGVGEQYFGPGTRLTVT.